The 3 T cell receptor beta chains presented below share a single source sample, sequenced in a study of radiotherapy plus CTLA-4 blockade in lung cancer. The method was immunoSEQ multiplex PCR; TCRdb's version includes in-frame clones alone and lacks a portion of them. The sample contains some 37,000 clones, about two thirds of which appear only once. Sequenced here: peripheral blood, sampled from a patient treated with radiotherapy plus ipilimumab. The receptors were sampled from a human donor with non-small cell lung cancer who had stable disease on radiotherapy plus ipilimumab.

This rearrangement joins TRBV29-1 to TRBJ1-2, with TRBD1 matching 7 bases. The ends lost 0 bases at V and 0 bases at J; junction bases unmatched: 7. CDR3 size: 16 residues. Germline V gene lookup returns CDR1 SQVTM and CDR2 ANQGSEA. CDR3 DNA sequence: TGCAGCGTTGAAGACAGGGGGAGCGGTACTAACTATGGCTACACCTTC. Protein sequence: CSVEDRGSGTNYGYTF. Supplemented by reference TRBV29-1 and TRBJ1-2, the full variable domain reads SAVISQKPSRDICQRGTSLTIQCQVDSQVTMMFWYRQQPGQSLTLIATANQGSEATYESGFVIDKFPISRPNLTFSTLTVSNMSPEDSSIYLCSVEDRGSGTNYGYTFGSGTRLTVV.

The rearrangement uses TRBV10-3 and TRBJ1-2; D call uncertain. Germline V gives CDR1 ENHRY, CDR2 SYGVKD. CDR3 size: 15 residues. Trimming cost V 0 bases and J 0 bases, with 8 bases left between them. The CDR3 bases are TGTGCCATCAGTGAGTCGGCTCTTACTAACTATGGCTACACCTTC. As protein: CAISESALTNYGYTF.

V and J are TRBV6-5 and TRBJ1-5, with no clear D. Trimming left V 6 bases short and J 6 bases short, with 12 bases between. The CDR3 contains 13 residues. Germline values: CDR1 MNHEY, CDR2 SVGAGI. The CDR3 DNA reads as TGTGCCAGCAGCCCGACCGCGGCTCAGCCCCAGCATTTT. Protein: CASSPTAAQPQHF.